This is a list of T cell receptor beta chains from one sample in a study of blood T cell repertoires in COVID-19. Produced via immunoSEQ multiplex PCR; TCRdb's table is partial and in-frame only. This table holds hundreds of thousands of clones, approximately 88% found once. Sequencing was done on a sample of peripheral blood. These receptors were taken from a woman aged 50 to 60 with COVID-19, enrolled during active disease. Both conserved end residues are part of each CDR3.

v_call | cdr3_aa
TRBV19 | CASSIAGEQYF
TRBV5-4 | CASSLGAGRSYNSPLHF
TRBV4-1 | CASSQPGLSPHNEQFF
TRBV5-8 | CASSLGGWRAGYTF
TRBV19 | CASSTRDRNSPLHF
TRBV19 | CASSNGPGNTDTQYF
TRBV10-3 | CAISDPARRSNTGELFF
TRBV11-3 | CASSSSGLSTDTQYF
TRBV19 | CASSITGTGGHQPQHF
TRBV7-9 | CASSFPVGTANEKLFF
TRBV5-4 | CASSPGQDEQYF
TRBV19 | CASSKTVPGHSGNTIYF
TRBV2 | CASSRDRADEKLFF
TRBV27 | CASSFGGGTEAFF
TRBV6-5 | CASSSLRSEKLFF
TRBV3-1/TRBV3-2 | CASSQAAESFEQYF
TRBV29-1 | CSVGGVNNEQFF
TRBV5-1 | CASSLSAGGTGELFF
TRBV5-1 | CASSLSPGYEQYF
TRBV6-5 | CASTRTGVGYTF
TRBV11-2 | CASSSTGFNEKLFF
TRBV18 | CASSAGQINYGYTF
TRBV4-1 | CASSQEDRYYSPLHF
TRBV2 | CASSTGTLDEKLFF
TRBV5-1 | CASSLATVGVNTEAFF
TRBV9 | CASSRAQGVGELFF
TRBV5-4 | CASSSTGPISYEQYF
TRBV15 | CATSKAGGELFF
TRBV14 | CASSRETGAFYEQYF
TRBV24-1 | CATSDPSGTEAFF
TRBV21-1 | CANSDSLSNQPQHF
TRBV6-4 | CASRGGAANTEAFF
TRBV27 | CASSLSGLGNQPQHF
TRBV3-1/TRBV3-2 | CASSQVGRPYEQYF
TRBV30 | CAWRSGVLYEQYF
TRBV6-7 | CASSYGEAGYEQYF
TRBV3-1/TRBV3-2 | CASSQDGDRLSGNTIYF
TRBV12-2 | CASHFWTSGGLYNEQFF
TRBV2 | CARGPIYEQYF
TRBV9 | CASSADRSGLVTQYF
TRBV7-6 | CASSSGFLAKNIQYF
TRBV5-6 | CASSLGRVNQPQHF
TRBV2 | CASMDGQGATDTQYF
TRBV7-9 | CASSLEGTAAGRDTEAFF
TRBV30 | CAWSRTGSGEKLFF
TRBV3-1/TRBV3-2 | CASSRGGASYNSPLHF
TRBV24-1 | CATSDSGTGEYGYTF
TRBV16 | CASSHGSGTDTQYF
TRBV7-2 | CASSLEGGNTIYF
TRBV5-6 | CASSSLDRNEQYF